Each of the 31 T cell receptor beta chains below was sequenced from the same sample in a study of T cells in Graves' hyperthyroidism and ophthalmopathy. Amplification yielded TCR beta CDR3 regions, with RNA transcripts as the source. In the first-round RT-PCR of the TCR CDR3, the HTBI primer set was used. Each CDR3 protein is one row after TCRdb ran MiXCR on the multiplex PCR reads. The sample records 490,000 or so distinct CDR3 sequences, 35% to 50% being singletons. What was sequenced was peripheral blood or thyroid tissue (not recorded which). These receptors came from an adult woman with Graves' disease, either hyperthyroidism or ophthalmopathy (not recorded which).

The chain is built from TRBV7-8 and TRBJ1-2; perhaps TRBD1 as D (5 bases). Per the germline V gene, CDR1 is SGHVS and CDR2 is FQNEAQ. The CDR3 extends over 14 amino acids. The V end was cut by 2 bases, the J end by 8 bases, with 15 bases between. The CDR3 DNA is TGTGCCAGCAGCTTAAGTCGGTGGGGGAGCGGCTACACCTTC. Amino acids: CASSLSRWGSGYTF. The full variable domain, its missing parts supplied by reference TRBV7-8 and TRBJ1-2, is GAGVSQSPRYKVAKRGQDVALRCDPISGHVSLFWYQQALGQGPEFLTYFQNEAQLDKSGLPSDRFFAERPEGSVSTLKIQRTQQEDSAVYLCASSLSRWGSGYTFGSGTRLTVV.

The chain links TRBV10-1 to TRBJ1-2, with D unclear. The V gene lost 2 bases and the J gene lost 4 bases, with 11 bases spanning the gap. This CDR3 comprises 14 residues. The germline CDR1 and CDR2 sequences are WNHNN and SYGVQD (reference sequence). CDR3: CASSEGTSGYGYTF. The CDR3 bases are TGCGCCAGCAGTGAGGGCACCTCGGGCTATGGCTACACCTTC.

The chain is built from TRBV11-2 and TRBJ2-7; 7 bases map to TRBD2. V shed 3 bases and J 4 bases; nucleotides not matched to a gene: 12. The length of the CDR3 is 16 residues. CDR1 and CDR2 from the germline V gene are SGHAT and FQNNGV. The CDR3 region is CASSFLGRGGVYEQYF. The CDR3 nucleotides read TGTGCCAGCAGCTTCCTAGGGAGGGGAGGTGTATACGAGCAGTACTTC. The full variable domain, its missing parts supplied by reference TRBV11-2 and TRBJ2-7, is EAGVAQSPRYKIIEKRQSVAFWCNPISGHATLYWYQQILGQGPKLLIQFQNNGVVDDSQLPKDRFSAERLKGVDSTLKIQPAKLEDSAVYLCASSFLGRGGVYEQYFGPGTRLTVT.

The sample holds one count of this clonotype. The CDR3 end shows no conserved phenylalanine or tryptophan, and so a read error is likely. Because the CDR3's place on the DNA is in doubt, the DNA is left out and the CDR3 is given as listed by TCRdb. The chain is built from TRBV6-6 and TRBJ1-3. The germline gives CDR1 MNHNY, CDR2 SVGAGI (reference sequence). Inclusive of both ends, the CDR3 amounts to 8 amino acids. CDR3 in amino acids: CASRSIGL.

This clonotype was seen only a few times. This CDR3 reads CASLAGDSTYEQYF. The CDR3 DNA reads as TGTGCCAGTTTAGCGGGAGATAGTACCTACGAGCAGTACTTC. This rearrangement joins TRBV28 to TRBJ2-7; 9 nucleotides match TRBD2. From germline, CDR1 is MDHEN and CDR2 SYDVKM. The ends lost 9 bases at V and 2 bases at J; junction bases unmatched: 8. CDR3 size: 14 residues.

Only a few counts were recorded for this clonotype. The chain carries TRBV2 and TRBJ2-5; D might be TRBD1 (6 bases). Trimming cost V 4 bases and J 5 bases, with 11 bases left between them. The CDR3 consists of 13 residues. Germline V lookup: CDR1 SNHLY, CDR2 FYNNEI. The CDR3 DNA follows: TGTGCCAGCAGTGCACAGGGTGGGGAGACCCAGTACTTC. Translating gives CASSAQGGETQYF.

The table lists this clonotype with a few counts. This chain uses TRBV7-9 with TRBJ2-5; 7 bases are shared with TRBD2. V trimming: 4 bases; J trimming: 1 base; junction bases outside the gene matches: 0. CDR3 length: 13 amino acids. Germline V lookup: CDR1 SEHNR, CDR2 FQNEAQ (reference sequence). In nucleotides, the CDR3 is TGTGCCAGCAGCTGGGAGGGCCAAGAGACCCAGTACTTC. This gives the protein CASSWEGQETQYF.

The CDR3 coding sequence is TGTGCCAGTAAGATTGGTCCCTATGGCTACACCTTC. Protein: CASKIGPYGYTF. The chain is built from TRBV19 and TRBJ1-2; unclear D gene. Germline V gives CDR1 LNHDA, CDR2 SQIVND (reference sequence). This CDR3 is built from 12 residues. V was cut by 7 bases and J by 4 bases, with 10 bases left in between. Complete variable domain (other parts from reference TRBV19 and TRBJ1-2): DGGITQSPKYLFRKEGQNVTLSCEQNLNHDAMYWYRQDPGQGLRLIYYSQIVNDFQKGDIAEGYSVSREKKESFPLTVTSAQKNPTAFYLCASKIGPYGYTFGSGTRLTVV.

This clonotype was seen at least ten times. The gene calls are TRBV19 and TRBJ1-2; D call uncertain. Trimming took 3 bases from V and 4 from J, leaving 12 bases between them. The CDR3 totals 14 residues. Per the germline V gene, CDR1 is LNHDA and CDR2 is SQIVND (reference sequence). The CDR3 DNA is TGTGCCAGTAGTATTTATGACCTTCGCTATGGCTACACCTTC. It specifies CASSIYDLRYGYTF.

This clonotype showed up just a few times. CDR3 residues: CSASGTSGRSPYYEQYF. CDR3 bases: TGCAGTGCTTCCGGGACTAGCGGGAGGTCACCCTATTACGAGCAGTACTTC. V usage is TRBV20-1 and J usage is TRBJ2-7; TRBD2 matches 15 bases. Germline loops: CDR1 DFQATT, CDR2 SNEGSKA (reference sequence). The V and J ends lost 5 bases and 4 bases, in that order; junction bases with no gene match: 12. The CDR3 has 17 residues.

This clonotype was counted between two and nine times. This chain links TRBV6-1 with TRBJ2-5, with 9 bases identical to TRBD1. The germline V gene has CDR1 MNHNS and CDR2 SASEGT. The CDR3 contains 14 residues. The J segment lost 7 bases and the V segment lost 5 bases, leaving 8 bases of the junction unmatched. The CDR3 loop is CASSSNRGRGTQYF. CDR3 coding DNA: TGTGCCAGCAGTTCAAACAGGGGGCGCGGGACCCAGTACTTC.

This sequence joins TRBV20-1 and TRBJ1-5; no clear D gene. The germline gives CDR1 DFQATT, CDR2 SNEGSKA (reference sequence). The CDR3 runs to 14 residues. V was pared by 0 bases and J by 4 bases, with 10 bases between. CDR3 loop: CSARDQTANQPQHF. CDR3 bases: TGCAGTGCTAGAGATCAAACAGCTAATCAGCCCCAGCATTTT.

This clonotype was counted many times. The J gene is TRBJ2-7, the V gene TRBV15; D remains ambiguous. Trimming stripped 8 bases from V and 1 base from J, with 9 bases between. The V gene's germline CDR1 is LNHNV and CDR2 YYDKDF (reference sequence). CDR3 length: 12 residues. CDR3 loop: CATSDGSYEQYF. The CDR3 bases are TGTGCCACCTCGGACGGATCCTACGAGCAGTACTTC.

J is TRBJ2-7 and V is TRBV29-1; TRBD1 matches 8 bases. Germline loops: CDR1 SQVTM, CDR2 ANQGSEA. After removal of 8 bases from V and 5 bases from J, the junction contained 8 bases not matched to a gene. This CDR3 has 12 amino acids. The DNA of the CDR3 is TGCAGCCTCGACAGGGGAAAGGACGAGCAGTACTTC. As protein: CSLDRGKDEQYF.

The chain links TRBV10-3 to TRBJ2-1; D might be TRBD2 (6 bases). Germline loops: CDR1 ENHRY, CDR2 SYGVKD. Trimming removed 10 bases from V and 5 bases from J, with 12 bases in between. This CDR3 has 12 amino acids. DNA for the CDR3: TGTGCCAACCGGGACTCTAACAATGAGCAGTTCTTC. Translating gives CANRDSNNEQFF.

This clonotype was detected only a few times. The chain links TRBV7-9 to TRBJ2-5; no clear D gene. With 4 bases removed from V and 5 bases from J, the gap between germline ends came to 14 bases. This CDR3 comprises 14 residues. CDR1 is SEHNR and CDR2 is FQNEAQ in the germline V gene (reference sequence). The CDR3 loop is CASSSPEVAETQYF. The DNA for the CDR3 is TGTGCCAGCAGCTCTCCCGAAGTTGCGGAGACCCAGTACTTC.

The sample holds a few counts of this clonotype. The gene calls are TRBV29-1 and TRBJ1-3, with D unclear. The length of the CDR3 is 15 residues. The germline CDR1 and CDR2 sequences are SQVTM and ANQGSEA. Trimming removed 4 bases at V and 1 base at J, with 14 bases between. The CDR3 region is CSVVKVGKSGNTIYF. The CDR3 DNA reads TGCAGCGTTGTAAAGGTCGGCAAGTCTGGAAACACCATATATTTT. The whole variable domain, remainder taken from reference TRBV29-1 and TRBJ1-3, is SAVISQKPSRDICQRGTSLTIQCQVDSQVTMMFWYRQQPGQSLTLIATANQGSEATYESGFVIDKFPISRPNLTFSTLTVSNMSPEDSSIYLCSVVKVGKSGNTIYFGEGSWLTVV.

This clonotype has just a few counts. The chain combines TRBV10-2 with TRBJ1-2; maybe TRBD1 (6 bases). The CDR3 sequence is 14 residues long. V was cut by 4 bases and J by 4 bases, with 13 bases left in between. Germline assignment: CDR1 WSHSY and CDR2 SAAADI. The CDR3: CASSGIGGSYGYTF. The CDR3 nucleotides are TGCGCCAGCAGTGGGATAGGGGGATCCTATGGCTACACCTTC.

This clonotype was seen at least ten times. The chain combines TRBV20-1 with TRBJ2-7, with D perhaps TRBD1 (5 bases). The CDR3 runs to 14 residues. V lost 0 bases, J lost 2 bases, and 11 bases lay in between. Per germline, CDR1 DFQATT and CDR2 SNEGSKA (reference sequence). As DNA, the CDR3 is TGCAGTGCTAGAGAAGGACACCCCCCCTACGAGCAGTACTTC. This translates into CSAREGHPPYEQYF.

This clonotype appeared a few times. The chain's CDR3 is CASSEARQGRETQYF. The DNA for the CDR3 is TGTGCCAGCAGTGAAGCGCGTCAGGGTCGGGAGACCCAGTACTTC. This chain joins TRBV2 and TRBJ2-5; D perhaps matches TRBD1 (5 bases). This CDR3 has 15 amino acids. V was clipped by 0 bases and J by 5 bases, with 13 bases between them. The V gene's germline CDR1 is SNHLY and CDR2 FYNNEI.

The J gene is TRBJ2-5, the V gene TRBV24-1; D is undetermined. The CDR3 is made up of 14 amino acids. V gave up 3 bases and J gave up 5 bases, with 12 bases separating them. Germline V gene data show CDR1 as KGHDR and CDR2 as SFDVKD. The CDR3 sequence: CATSDVKAGETQYF. DNA of the CDR3: TGTGCCACCAGTGATGTAAAAGCTGGGGAGACCCAGTACTTC.

This clonotype has a handful of counts. This sequence joins TRBV2 and TRBJ2-5, with D tentatively TRBD1 or TRBD2 (5 bases each). V shed 8 bases and J shed 5 bases, with 15 bases lying between them. Germline assignment: CDR1 SNHLY and CDR2 FYNNEI. This CDR3 is 13 amino acids long. This chain's CDR3 is CASASGAGETQYF. CDR3 in DNA: TGTGCCAGCGCGTCCGGGGCCGGGGAGACCCAGTACTTC.

This chain uses TRBV19 with TRBJ1-1, with 7 bases matching TRBD1. The CDR3 has 16 residues. CDR1 and CDR2 (germline): LNHDA, SQIVND (reference sequence). With V trimmed by 2 bases and J by 6 bases, 12 bases remained unmatched. CDR3 protein: CASSIQQGTRLAEAFF. In DNA, the CDR3 is TGTGCCAGTAGTATACAACAGGGGACCCGTCTGGCTGAAGCTTTCTTT.

This clonotype was counted many times. The CDR3 DNA follows: TGCAGCGTGGGGGAGACCATCGAGCAGTACTTC. It is translated as CSVGETIEQYF. This chain uses TRBV29-1 with TRBJ2-7; tentatively, D is TRBD1 or TRBD2 (5 bases each). Germline V CDR1 and CDR2: SQVTM, ANQGSEA. The CDR3 runs to 11 residues. The ends were cut back, 6 bases at V and 6 bases at J, with 12 bases in the middle.

This clonotype was seen repeatedly, ten times or more. The chain links TRBV15 to TRBJ2-7; 10 nucleotides agree with TRBD2. Per the germline V gene, CDR1 is LNHNV and CDR2 is YYDKDF (reference sequence). With V trimmed by 4 bases and J by 4 bases, 7 bases remained unmatched. The CDR3 totals 15 residues. The CDR3 region is CATSTRLSGRYEQYF. As DNA, the CDR3 is TGTGCCACCAGCACACGACTTAGCGGGAGGTACGAGCAGTACTTC.

This clonotype was seen repeatedly, ten times or more. The V and J genes are TRBV5-1 and TRBJ2-2; weak D call: TRBD2 (6 bases). The CDR3 runs to 17 residues. In germline, CDR1 is SGHRS, CDR2 YFSETQ. The V end lost 3 bases, the J end lost 2 bases, and 17 bases lay between the germline ends. For the CDR3, the DNA is TGCGCCAGCAGCTGGCTCGGGAGCGGAAAAAACACCGGGGAGCTGTTTTTT. It specifies CASSWLGSGKNTGELFF.

The V and J genes are TRBV12-3 or TRBV12-4 and TRBJ1-5, with a weak D call TRBD1 (6 bases). The V and J ends lost 3 bases and 0 bases respectively, with 9 bases between them. The CDR3 sequence is 15 residues long. As DNA, the CDR3 is TGTGCCAGCAGTTTCGGGGGCCCTAGCAATCAGCCCCAGCATTTT. It specifies CASSFGGPSNQPQHF.

Concerning this clonotype: A much larger clonotype is one base distant, so this may be a read error. This sequence joins TRBV3-1 and TRBJ2-5, with D maybe TRBD1 (7 bases). The CDR3 contains 14 residues. Germline V gives CDR1 LGHDT, CDR2 YNNKEL (reference sequence). The DNA of the CDR3 is TGTGCCGGCAGCCGCGGGACAGTACAAGAGACCCAGTACTTC. Translated, it gives CAGSRGTVQETQYF.

This chain uses TRBV25-1 with TRBJ2-3, with TRBD2 as a possible D gene (5 bases). The V end was cut by 3 bases, the J end by 4 bases, with 14 bases between. Germline V CDR1 and CDR2: MGHDK, SYGVNS. This CDR3 is built from 15 residues. The chain's CDR3 is CASSDSGRLADTQYF. CDR3 sequence (DNA): TGTGCCAGCAGTGACAGCGGTCGACTGGCAGATACGCAGTATTTT.

This clonotype was seen only a few times. J is TRBJ1-6 and V is TRBV9; no clear D. The CDR3 is made up of 13 amino acids. Trimming shortened V by 0 bases and J by 7 bases, and 5 bases separated the two germline ends. Germline V CDR1 and CDR2: SGDLS, YYNGEE. The CDR3 coding sequence is TGTGCCAGCAGCGTAGAGGCAAATTCACCCCTCCACTTT. Its protein product is CASSVEANSPLHF.

The sample holds many counts of this clonotype. This chain joins TRBV24-1 and TRBJ1-2; no firm D call. Germline CDR1 reads KGHDR; CDR2 reads SFDVKD. CDR3 length: 14 amino acids. V lost 5 bases to trimming and J lost 3 bases, with 12 bases between them. CDR3 residues: CATSGGQDHYGYTF. The CDR3 DNA reads as TGTGCCACCAGTGGAGGGCAGGACCACTATGGCTACACCTTC.